The 31 T cell receptor beta chains presented below share a single source sample, sequenced in a study of blood T cell repertoires in COVID-19. The protocol was immunoSEQ multiplex PCR, while the TCRdb copy is restricted to in-frame clones and leaves out a portion. The data show 230,000 or so clones, approximately 80% seen once. The sample taken for sequencing was peripheral blood. These receptors all come from a woman of 80 years or more with COVID-19, enrolled during active disease.

The V call is TRBV30, the J call TRBJ1-2; TRBD1 aligns across 8 bases. Per germline, CDR1 GTSNPN and CDR2 SVGIG (reference sequence). This CDR3 is 15 amino acids long. The V and J ends lost 2 bases and 8 bases, in that order; junction bases with no gene match: 13. This CDR3 is CAWSQDRGGSTGYTF. Written as DNA, the CDR3 is TGTGCCTGGAGTCAAGACAGGGGAGGGTCGACGGGCTACACCTTC. The whole variable domain, filled in from reference TRBV30 and TRBJ1-2, reads SQTIHQWPATLVQPVGSPLSLECTVEGTSNPNLYWYRQAAGRGLQLLFYSVGIGQISSEVPQNLSASRPQDRQFILSSKKLLLSDSGFYLCAWSQDRGGSTGYTFGSGTRLTVV.

CDR3 in amino acids: CASSLQGTNYGYTF. CDR3 DNA: TGTGCCAGCAGTCTTCAGGGGACTAACTATGGCTACACCTTC. The chain couples TRBV6-5 to TRBJ1-2; tentative D call: TRBD1 (6 bases). The CDR3 consists of 14 residues. Per the germline V gene, CDR1 is MNHEY and CDR2 is SVGAGI. The germline V and J ends were trimmed by 5 bases and 0 bases, with 10 bases remaining between them.

The chain employs TRBV21-1 and TRBJ1-6. TRBV21-1 is given as a pseudogene. The CDR3 totals 18 residues. The CDR3 loop reads CASSKAGGAGSYNSPLHF. In nucleotides, the CDR3 is TGTGCCAGCAGCAAAGCCGGTGGAGCGGGGTCCTATAATTCACCCCTCCACTTT.

The chain couples TRBV5-4 to TRBJ2-7; 10 bases align to TRBD2. Germline-derived CDR1 and CDR2 are SGHNT and YYREEE (reference sequence). Trimming removed 5 bases from V and 0 bases from J; junction bases left unmatched: 5. CDR3 length: 15 residues. CDR3 loop: CASRTGLAASYEQYF. CDR3 sequence (DNA): TGTGCCAGCAGAACCGGACTAGCGGCCTCCTACGAGCAGTACTTC.

This clone has a single count. The rearrangement links TRBV10-3 to TRBJ2-1; D is undetermined. The germline gives CDR1 ENHRY, CDR2 SYGVKD. There are 15 residues in the CDR3. Trimming pared 6 bases from V and 0 bases from J, leaving 12 bases between. CDR3 amino acids: CAISAQVSSYNEQFF. The CDR3 coding sequence is TGTGCCATCAGCGCCCAGGTCAGCTCCTACAATGAGCAGTTCTTC.

The CDR3 coding sequence is TGTGCCAGCAGCTTAGACGGACTCCTGGGGTTCTTC. It encodes CASSLDGLLGFF. This chain joins TRBV7-2 and TRBJ2-1; D is perhaps TRBD2 (5 bases). Germline V lookup: CDR1 SGHTA, CDR2 FQGNSA. This CDR3 comprises 12 residues. The V end was cut by 1 base, the J end by 15 bases, with 13 bases between.

The CDR3 region is CASSRTSGTETQYF. The CDR3 DNA is TGTGCCAGCAGCCGGACTAGCGGCACGGAGACCCAGTACTTC. The genes are TRBV11-2 and TRBJ2-5, with 10 bases lining up with TRBD2. Per the germline V gene, CDR1 is SGHAT and CDR2 is FQNNGV. The CDR3 has 14 residues. Trimming took 5 bases from V and 5 from J; bases not matched to a gene: 5.

The V call is TRBV29-1, the J call TRBJ1-2; 7 nucleotides agree with TRBD1. The CDR3 sequence is 15 residues long. Germline CDR1 SQVTM, CDR2 ANQGSEA. V was pared by 2 bases and J by 8 bases, with 14 bases of the junction left unmatched. DNA for the CDR3: TGCAGCGTTGAAATAGTACTTAAGGGGGCAGCAGGCTACACCTTC. It is translated as CSVEIVLKGAAGYTF.

The sample holds a few counts of this clone. The chain employs TRBV29-1 and TRBJ2-5, with 9 bases aligning to TRBD1. The germline gives CDR1 SQVTM, CDR2 ANQGSEA. The CDR3 length is 13 residues. The trim removed 6 bases at V and 5 bases at J, leaving 7 bases unmatched. Here the CDR3 reads CSVLQGAMETQYF. The CDR3 DNA is TGCAGCGTATTACAGGGGGCGATGGAGACCCAGTACTTC.

This clone has just a few counts. The CDR3 sequence: CASRPGGLNTEAFF. CDR3 in DNA: TGTGCCAGCAGGCCGGGAGGGTTGAACACTGAAGCTTTCTTT. The chain has TRBV11-2 and TRBJ1-1; no reliable D call. V was pared by 6 bases and J by 0 bases, with 11 bases between. Germline V gene sequence: CDR1 SGHAT, CDR2 FQNNGV. The CDR3 is 14 amino acids.

This chain links TRBV19 with TRBJ1-2; 10 nucleotides agree with TRBD1. Germline V lookup: CDR1 LNHDA, CDR2 SQIVND (reference sequence). The V and J ends lost 3 bases and 6 bases, in that order; junction bases with no gene match: 7. This CDR3 has 15 residues. The CDR3 DNA is TGTGCCAGTAGTATCGATTGGACAGGGGGGCATGGCTACACCTTC. Its translation: CASSIDWTGGHGYTF.

The chain uses TRBV28 and TRBJ2-5; 9 bases match TRBD1. CDR3 length: 16 residues. Germline CDR1 MDHEN, CDR2 SYDVKM. V was clipped by 5 bases and J by 2 bases; unmatched bases: 9. This chain's CDR3 is CASSPLTGQGQETQYF. Written as DNA, the CDR3 is TGTGCCAGCAGTCCCCTTACGGGACAGGGTCAAGAGACCCAGTACTTC.

The chain has TRBV5-6 and TRBJ2-1, with TRBD2 matching 13 bases. Germline V lookup: CDR1 SGHDT, CDR2 YYEEEE. The CDR3 contains 15 residues. Losses at the gene ends were 4 bases for V and 3 bases for J; bases not matched to a gene: 1. The CDR3 reads CASSRLAGGYNEQFF. The CDR3, as DNA: TGTGCCAGCAGCAGACTAGCGGGGGGCTACAATGAGCAGTTCTTC. The full variable domain, in which reference TRBV5-6 and TRBJ2-1 provide the parts outside the CDR3, is DAGVTQSPTHLIKTRGQQVTLRCSPKSGHDTVSWYQQALGQGPQFIFQYYEEEERQRGNFPDRFSGHQFPNYSSELNVNALLLGDSALYLCASSRLAGGYNEQFFGPGTRLTVL.

V and J are TRBV5-6 and TRBJ2-7; the D is unclear. The CDR3 loop spans 15 amino acids. Germline CDR1 is SGHDT and CDR2 is YYEEEE. Deletions cut 6 bases from V and 1 base from J, with 17 bases between. The CDR3 bases are TGTGCCAGCACCAATTTTAAGAGTGTATCCTACGAGCAGTACTTC. This translates into CASTNFKSVSYEQYF.

This chain uses TRBV18 with TRBJ1-4; D gene ambiguous. Germline loops: CDR1 KGHSH, CDR2 LQKENI. Trimming took 2 bases from V and 0 from J, leaving 7 bases between them. There are 15 residues in the CDR3. The CDR3 region has the DNA TGTGCCAGCTCACCAGCCTATGCAACTAATGAAAAACTGTTTTTT. This gives the protein CASSPAYATNEKLFF.

The chain couples TRBV12-5 to TRBJ1-4, with 7 bases fitting TRBD1. Per germline, CDR1 LGHNT and CDR2 FRNRAP. The CDR3 contains 14 residues. Trimming cost V 2 bases and J 4 bases; bases outside gene matches: 1. Here the CDR3 reads CASGLRDSNEKLFF. CDR3 nucleotide sequence: TGTGCTAGTGGTTTGAGGGACAGTAATGAAAAACTGTTTTTT.

The chain employs TRBV29-1 and TRBJ2-7; 7 bases map to TRBD1. Trimming removed 4 bases from V and 2 bases from J; junction bases left unmatched: 5. The CDR3 contains 13 residues. Germline assignment: CDR1 SQVTM and CDR2 ANQGSEA. CDR3 region: CSVGQGKTYEQYF. The DNA for the CDR3 is TGCAGCGTTGGACAGGGCAAGACCTACGAGCAGTACTTC.

J is TRBJ1-5 and V is TRBV15; 8 nucleotides match TRBD1. V gave up 4 bases and J gave up 5 bases; unmatched junction bases: 4. The CDR3 sequence is 14 residues long. Germline V gene sequence: CDR1 LNHNV, CDR2 YYDKDF (reference sequence). The DNA of the CDR3 is TGTGCCACCAGCAAAGACAGGGGCTATCAGCCCCAGCATTTT. Amino acids: CATSKDRGYQPQHF.

The genes are TRBV6-2 or TRBV6-3 and TRBJ1-1; 10 bases are a match to TRBD1. J lost 7 bases, V lost 0 bases, and 5 bases had no gene match. The germline CDR1 and CDR2 sequences are MNHEY and SVGEGT. This CDR3 has 15 residues. The CDR3 sequence is CASSYSKGQGIEAFF. The CDR3 nucleotides read TGTGCCAGCAGTTACTCGAAGGGACAGGGGATTGAAGCTTTCTTT.

This chain links TRBV4-2 with TRBJ1-4; unclear D gene. There are 15 residues in the CDR3. CDR1 is LGHNA, CDR2 YNFKEQ, per germline. Trimming shortened V by 1 base and J by 7 bases, and 13 bases separated the two germline ends. The CDR3 DNA reads TGTGCCAGCAGCCAAGCTGTAATCGCGGGTGAAAAACTGTTTTTT. It yields the protein CASSQAVIAGEKLFF.

V is TRBV7-9 and J is TRBJ1-6; a possible D gene is TRBD1 (6 bases). The CDR3 has 15 residues. V was cut by 6 bases and J by 7 bases, with 16 bases left in between. Germline V gives CDR1 SEHNR, CDR2 FQNEAQ (reference sequence). The CDR3 DNA reads as TGTGCCAGCAGGGGGAACAGGGAAGGGAATTCACCCCTCCACTTT. The encoded protein is CASRGNREGNSPLHF.

The chain carries TRBV19 and TRBJ1-5; a possible D gene is TRBD1 (6 bases). Germline CDR1 is LNHDA and CDR2 is SQIVND (reference sequence). V was shortened by 2 bases and J by 4 bases, with 9 bases between the two germline ends. This CDR3 has 14 residues. The CDR3 DNA sequence: TGTGCCAGTAGTATAAACAGGGATAATCAGCCCCAGCATTTT. Its protein is CASSINRDNQPQHF.

This clone was seen once. This rearrangement joins TRBV5-1 to TRBJ1-4; 10 positions agree with TRBD1. Germline CDR1 reads SGHRS; CDR2 reads YFSETQ. V dropped 3 bases and J dropped 6; count of bases not matched to a gene: 2. The length of the CDR3 is 14 residues. CDR3 bases: TGCGCCAGCAGCTCCGGGACAGGGGATGAAAAACTGTTTTTT. This translates into CASSSGTGDEKLFF.

The genes are TRBV30 and TRBJ2-5; 8 positions agree with TRBD1. Germline assignment: CDR1 GTSNPN and CDR2 SVGIG (reference sequence). This CDR3 region has 14 residues. V trimming: 4 bases; J trimming: 4 bases; junction bases outside the gene matches: 8. CDR3 residues: CAWTSGQVGETQYF. DNA of the CDR3: TGTGCCTGGACATCGGGACAGGTAGGAGAGACCCAGTACTTC.

The V gene is TRBV7-2, the J gene TRBJ1-2, with a weak D call TRBD1 (6 bases). Trimming removed 5 bases at V and 7 bases at J, with 23 bases between. The length of the CDR3 is 16 residues. Germline assignment: CDR1 SGHTA and CDR2 FQGNSA. This chain's CDR3 is CASSPQGTPESGGYTF. The CDR3 nucleotides are TGTGCCAGCAGCCCGCAGGGGACCCCCGAATCAGGTGGCTACACCTTC.

This clone was seen only once. V gene TRBV27 combines with J gene TRBJ2-2, with D possibly matching TRBD2 (6 bases). In germline, CDR1 is MNHEY, CDR2 SMNVEV (reference sequence). The CDR3 contains 15 residues. V lost 2 bases and J 0 bases, leaving 7 bases between the germline ends. CDR3 bases: TGTGCCAGCAGTTTAGGGAGGTCGAACACCGGGGAGCTGTTTTTT. It yields the protein CASSLGRSNTGELFF.

V and J are TRBV6-5 and TRBJ1-2, with D tentatively TRBD1 (5 bases). V lost 6 bases, J lost 4 bases, and 9 bases lay in between. Germline V lookup: CDR1 MNHEY, CDR2 SVGAGI. This CDR3 comprises 12 residues. Here the CDR3 reads CASRQATYGYTF. CDR3 nucleotides: TGTGCCAGCAGACAGGCAACCTATGGCTACACCTTC.

The chain joins TRBV29-1 to TRBJ1-2, with a weak D call TRBD1 (5 bases). This CDR3 spans 13 amino acids. V shed 6 bases and J shed 4 bases, with 15 bases lying between them. Germline lookup yields CDR1 SQVTM and CDR2 ANQGSEA. CDR3 protein: CSVKEPGGYGYTF. In DNA form, the CDR3 reads TGCAGCGTGAAGGAGCCGGGGGGCTATGGCTACACCTTC.

The CDR3, as DNA: TGTGCCAGCAGCCAAACTGCCACAGGGGGCTGGGGCACCGGGGAGCTGTTTTTT. It translates to CASSQTATGGWGTGELFF. The chain uses TRBV7-3 and TRBJ2-2; TRBD1 matches at 9 bases. Germline V gene data show CDR1 as SGHTA and CDR2 as FQGTGA. This CDR3 has 18 amino acids. V lost 5 bases and J lost 4; bases outside the gene matches: 14.

The gene calls are TRBV6-1 and TRBJ1-2; no clear D. This CDR3 region has 16 residues. The V gene lost 2 bases and the J gene lost 2 bases, with 15 bases spanning the gap. Germline V gene sequence: CDR1 MNHNS, CDR2 SASEGT. In DNA form, the CDR3 reads TGTGCCAGCAGTGAACTTTGGCGGTGGCAGAACTATGGCTACACCTTC. This encodes CASSELWRWQNYGYTF.

The chain carries TRBV7-9 and TRBJ2-6; a weak D match, TRBD1 (6 bases). The CDR3 length is 17 residues. Trimming removed 5 bases at V and 0 bases at J, with 14 bases between. From germline, CDR1 is SEHNR and CDR2 FQNEAQ (reference sequence). CDR3 coding DNA: TGTGCCAGCAGCACCCGGGACACAAGCTCTGGGGCCAACGTCCTGACTTTC. Amino acids: CASSTRDTSSGANVLTF. The complete variable domain, with remaining parts taken from reference TRBV7-9 and TRBJ2-6, reads DTGVSQNPRHKITKRGQNVTFRCDPISEHNRLYWYRQTLGQGPEFLTYFQNEAQLEKSRLLSDRFSAERPKGSFSTLEIQRTEQGDSAMYLCASSTRDTSSGANVLTFGAGSRLTVL.